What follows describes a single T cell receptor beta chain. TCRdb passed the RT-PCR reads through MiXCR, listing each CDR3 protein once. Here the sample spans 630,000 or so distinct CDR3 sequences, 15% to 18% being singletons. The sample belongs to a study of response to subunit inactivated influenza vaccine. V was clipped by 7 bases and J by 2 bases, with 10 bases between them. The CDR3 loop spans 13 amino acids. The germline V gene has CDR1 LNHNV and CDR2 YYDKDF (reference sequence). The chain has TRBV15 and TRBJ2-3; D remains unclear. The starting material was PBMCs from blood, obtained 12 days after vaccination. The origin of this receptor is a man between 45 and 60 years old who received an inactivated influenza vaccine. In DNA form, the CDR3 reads TGTGCCACCAACGGGCCTAACACAGATACGCAGTATTTT. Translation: CATNGPNTDTQYF.